A single sample is the source of the 21 T cell receptor beta chains below, sequenced in a study of identical twins. TCRdb passed the 5' RACE reads through MiXCR, listing each CDR3 protein once. Among approximately 890,000 distinct CDR3 sequences listed, 9% to 15% were seen once. In addition, the sample was reused for a study of yellow fever vaccine responses in identical twins.

What was sequenced was PBMCs. All receptors come from a woman younger than 30 in good health.

The chain joins TRBV6-5 to TRBJ2-1; 9 bases line up with TRBD1. The germline gives CDR1 MNHEY, CDR2 SVGAGI. Trimming took 0 bases from V and 5 from J; bases not matched to a gene: 11. This CDR3 is built from 18 residues. For the CDR3, the DNA is TGTGCCAGCAGTTACTCTCCTCCGGGACAGGGTTCTCACAATGAGCAGTTCTTC. The encoded protein is CASSYSPPGQGSHNEQFF.

CDR3 sequence: CASSQGAGMVAFF. Written as DNA, the CDR3 is TGCGCCAGCAGCCAAGGCGCAGGGATGGTGGCTTTCTTT. The V and J genes are TRBV4-1 and TRBJ1-1; TRBD1 is a possible D gene (5 bases). Germline V gene sequence: CDR1 MGHRA, CDR2 YSYEKL. CDR3 length: 13 amino acids. V was shortened by 1 base and J by 11 bases, with 14 bases between the two germline ends.

This chain connects TRBV20-1 to TRBJ2-5; D assignment may be TRBD1 or TRBD2 (6 bases each). Germline V CDR1 and CDR2: DFQATT, SNEGSKA (reference sequence). The CDR3 is 14 residues long. V dropped 6 bases and J dropped 5 bases, with 19 bases sitting between them. CDR3 amino acids: CSALNAGQRETQYF. CDR3 bases: TGCAGTGCCCTCAATGCGGGACAAAGGGAGACCCAGTACTTC.

A few counts support this clonotype. The V gene is TRBV4-1, the J gene TRBJ2-1; TRBD2 matches 9 bases. V dropped 5 bases and J dropped 5; count of bases not matched to a gene: 7. Germline loops: CDR1 MGHRA, CDR2 YSYEKL. There are 15 residues in the CDR3. The CDR3 region has the DNA TGCGCCAGCAGCTCGGGACTAGCCGTTAACAATGAGCAGTTCTTC. The encoded protein is CASSSGLAVNNEQFF.

This chain uses TRBV5-5 with TRBJ2-2; either TRBD1 or TRBD2 may supply D (5 bases each). V lost 5 bases to trimming and J lost 3 bases, with 5 bases between them. The CDR3 is 12 amino acids. Germline assignment: CDR1 SGHKS and CDR2 YYEKEE (reference sequence). This chain's CDR3 is CASRGHTGELFF. The CDR3, as DNA: TGTGCCAGCAGGGGACACACCGGGGAGCTGTTTTTT.

The V call is TRBV4-1, the J call TRBJ2-1, with D possibly matching TRBD2 (6 bases). This CDR3 comprises 15 residues. V was shortened by 1 base and J by 4 bases, with 11 bases between the two germline ends. Per the germline V gene, CDR1 is MGHRA and CDR2 is YSYEKL. As DNA, the CDR3 is TGCGCCAGCAGCCAAGCGGGACTTACGTACAATGAGCAGTTCTTC. Amino acids: CASSQAGLTYNEQFF.

The chain employs TRBV5-1 and TRBJ2-1; TRBD2 matches 8 bases. Unmatched junction bases numbered 9, after V lost 1 base and J lost 15 bases. The germline V gene encodes CDR1 SGHRS and CDR2 YFSETQ. The CDR3 spans 13 residues. The CDR3 bases are TGCGCCAGCAGCTTGAGTAGCGGGAATGGGTGGTTCTTC. It codes for CASSLSSGNGWFF.

Remarks on this clonotype: The conserved closing phenylalanine or tryptophan is absent in this CDR3, likely reflecting a read error. The rearrangement joins TRBV7-9 to TRBJ1-6; D possibly corresponds to TRBD1 (6 bases). Germline CDR1 reads SEHNR; CDR2 reads FQNEAQ (reference sequence). Trimming took off 5 bases at V and 5 bases at J, with 13 bases between the two ends. This CDR3 spans 15 amino acids. The CDR3 sequence is CASSNRDNNNSPLHI. The CDR3 DNA follows: TGTGCCAGCAGCAACCGGGACAACAATAATTCACCCCTCCACATT.

This clonotype showed up just once. The V call is TRBV2, the J call TRBJ1-2; a possible D gene is TRBD1 (5 bases). CDR1 and CDR2 (germline): SNHLY, FYNNEI. The CDR3 runs 16 residues. The V end lost 0 bases, the J end lost 1 base, and 12 bases lay between the germline ends. CDR3 bases: TGTGCCAGCAGTGAAGCGCGTTACAGGAGTAACTATGGCTACACCTTC. Translated, it gives CASSEARYRSNYGYTF.

The V gene is TRBV10-3, the J gene TRBJ2-7, with 8 bases identical to TRBD1. Germline V gives CDR1 ENHRY, CDR2 SYGVKD. This CDR3 spans 13 amino acids. Trimming at V came to 8 bases and at J to 6 bases, leaving 9 bases not matched to a gene. CDR3 bases: TGTGCCATCTTGGACAGGGTCGAGGGCGAGCAGTACTTC. Translating it yields CAILDRVEGEQYF.

This clonotype was recorded a few times. For the CDR3, the DNA is TGTGCCACCACCGGGCCCCCTTACAATGAGCAGTTCTTC. It specifies CATTGPPYNEQFF. The chain recombines TRBV24-1 with TRBJ2-1; D remains unclear. The CDR3 sequence is 13 residues long. CDR1 is KGHDR and CDR2 is SFDVKD in the germline V gene. V lost 8 bases and J lost 4, with 11 bases in between.

Only a few counts were recorded for this clonotype. The V gene is TRBV29-1, the J gene TRBJ2-3; 11 bases are shared with TRBD1. Germline V CDR1 and CDR2: SQVTM, ANQGSEA. The CDR3 spans 14 residues. J gave up 5 bases and V 4 bases, and 5 bases lay outside the gene matches. CDR3 nucleotides: TGCAGCGTTGGGACAGGGGGCGTTAGAGATACGCAGTATTTT. Translating it yields CSVGTGGVRDTQYF.

The DNA of the CDR3 is TGTGCCAGCAGTGAACTGGCGGTTGGGGGGAATGAGCAGTTCTTC. Amino acids: CASSELAVGGNEQFF. The chain carries TRBV6-1 and TRBJ2-1, with a possible D match to TRBD2 (6 bases). The length of the CDR3 is 15 residues. Germline V gene data show CDR1 as MNHNS and CDR2 as SASEGT. V was cut by 2 bases and J by 7 bases, with 15 bases left in between.

The sample holds many counts of this clonotype. The J gene is TRBJ2-1, the V gene TRBV12-3 or TRBV12-4; perhaps TRBD2 as D (5 bases). CDR3 length equals 13 residues. The V end was cut by 2 bases, the J end by 5 bases, with 7 bases between. The CDR3 region is CASSLRENNEQFF. CDR3 nucleotide sequence: TGTGCCAGCAGTTTAAGGGAGAACAATGAGCAGTTCTTC.

This clonotype was seen a few times. The chain uses TRBV9 and TRBJ2-3, with TRBD1 matching 11 bases. The V and J ends lost 4 bases and 7 bases, in that order; junction bases with no gene match: 8. The CDR3 sequence is 15 residues long. Germline V gene lookup returns CDR1 SGDLS and CDR2 YYNGEE. The CDR3 is CASSLTDRGLNTQYF. The CDR3 DNA sequence: TGTGCCAGCAGCCTGACGGACAGGGGGCTAAATACGCAGTATTTT.

The rearrangement joins TRBV5-6 to TRBJ2-7, with 7 nucleotides matching TRBD1. This CDR3 comprises 12 residues. The V segment lost 2 bases and the J segment 5 bases; nucleotides outside the gene matches: 1. From germline, CDR1 is SGHDT and CDR2 YYEEEE. The CDR3 loop reads CASSLQGNEQYV. For the CDR3, the DNA is TGTGCCAGCAGCTTACAGGGGAACGAGCAGTACGTC.

Only a few counts were recorded for this clonotype. The rearrangement uses TRBV5-1 and TRBJ2-3, with D perhaps TRBD2 (6 bases). The germline gives CDR1 SGHRS, CDR2 YFSETQ. CDR3 length: 15 residues. V was shortened by 4 bases and J by 2 bases, with 14 bases between the two germline ends. The CDR3 region is CASSPGVRITDTQYF. DNA of the CDR3: TGCGCCAGCAGCCCGGGGGTGAGGATCACAGATACGCAGTATTTT.

This chain joins TRBV19 and TRBJ2-1; D possibly matches TRBD1 or TRBD2 (5 bases each). Trimming left V 3 bases short and J 6 bases short, with 18 bases between. The CDR3 consists of 16 residues. Germline lookup yields CDR1 LNHDA and CDR2 SQIVND (reference sequence). The CDR3 DNA sequence: TGTGCCAGTAGTATTAGGTTAGACCTGAGGGGCAATGAGCAGTTCTTC. Protein: CASSIRLDLRGNEQFF.

This clonotype has only a few counts. The chain uses TRBV11-2 and TRBJ2-7; 10 bases are shared with TRBD2. This CDR3 region has 16 residues. The germline V gene encodes CDR1 SGHAT and CDR2 FQNNGV. J gave up 2 bases and V 1 base, and 5 bases lay outside the gene matches. The CDR3 nucleotides read TGTGCCAGCAGCTTAGGGACTAGCGGTACCACCTACGAGCAGTACTTC. It translates to CASSLGTSGTTYEQYF.

The chain recombines TRBV3-1 with TRBJ2-4, with D maybe TRBD2 (6 bases). Between the trimmed V and J ends, which lost 2 bases and 1 base, there was a span of 9 bases. Per the germline V gene, CDR1 is LGHDT and CDR2 is YNNKEL (reference sequence). The CDR3 consists of 15 residues. The CDR3 reads CASSQFRGAKNIQYF. DNA of the CDR3: TGTGCCAGCAGCCAATTCCGGGGGGCCAAAAACATTCAGTACTTC.

This clonotype was observed at least ten times. The chain carries TRBV2 and TRBJ2-7, with D hard to call. V dropped 1 base and J dropped 2 bases, with 12 bases sitting between them. Germline lookup yields CDR1 SNHLY and CDR2 FYNNEI. There are 15 residues in the CDR3. The CDR3 nucleotides read TGTGCCAGCAGTGAAGGGCAGGTAAAACCCTACGAGCAGTACTTC. Translated, it gives CASSEGQVKPYEQYF.